The present entry profiles one T cell receptor (beta chain) with its context. The antigen is not known. This CDR3 is also generated by other DNA sequences in the sample. The data were taken from a study of CD8+ T cells in alopecia areata. The CDR3 has 12 amino acids. The V end lost 5 bases, the J end lost 0 bases, and 5 bases lay between the germline ends. From germline, CDR1 is SGHTA and CDR2 FQGNSA. Following extraction, RNA underwent reverse transcription to cDNA, which served as the sequencing template. Produced via immunoSEQ multiplex PCR; TCRdb's table is partial and in-frame only. Of approximately 210,000 clones listed, 50% to 70% are singletons. Regarding treatment: oral pan-JAK inhibitor, 5-10 mg twice daily. The study's findings and limits: With tofacitinib ongoing, many expanded lesional clones persisted in both scalp and blood.

The gene calls are TRBV7-2 and TRBJ2-7; D is ambiguous. Here the sequenced sample was CD4+ T cells sorted from blood, taken between weeks 49 and 50, from a patient treated with tofacitinib. This receptor was identified in a human donor with alopecia areata. This CDR3 is CASSLSSYEQYF. The CDR3 nucleotides are TGTGCCAGCAGCCTGAGCTCCTACGAGCAGTACTTC. The variable domain in full, completed from reference TRBV7-2 and TRBJ2-7, reads GAGVSQSPSNKVTEKGKDVELRCDPISGHTALYWYRQSLGQGLEFLIYFQGNSAPDKSGLPSDRFSAERTGGSVSTLTIQRTQQEDSAVYLCASSLSSYEQYFGPGTRLTVT.